The clone carrying this TCR beta chain was observed at least ten times. This sample stems from a study of neurological immune-mediated disorders. Over 170 million TCR-beta sequences from 15-18 subjects came out of each sequencing run. TCRdb used MiXCR to reprocess the 5' RACE reads, holding one entry per CDR3 protein. The data contain about 31,000 distinct CDR3 sequences, 4% of them seen just once; the ten biggest clones take up around a quarter. Trimming at V came to 6 bases and at J to 3 bases, leaving 2 bases not matched to a gene. The CDR3 is 13 residues long. Germline CDR1 reads MNHEY; CDR2 reads SMNVEV (reference sequence).

This sequence originates from a woman aged 40 to 50 in good health. This chain joins TRBV27 and TRBJ2-3; TRBD1 matches 8 bases. Sequencing was carried out using CD4+ T cells from blood. DNA of the CDR3: TGTGCCAGCAGGGACAGGGTTACAGATACGCAGTATTTT. Translating gives CASRDRVTDTQYF.